This T cell receptor (beta chain) stems from a study of blood T cell repertoires in COVID-19. Overall study context: Sites across the United States, Italy and Spain contributed samples from acute and convalescent COVID-19. PBMCs, B-cell-depleted T cells, or T cells were the source of the cDNA or gDNA that made up the material.

In the study's own analysis: Reference gene primer amplification gave estimated nucleated cell counts. Profiled with immunoSEQ multiplex PCR; TCRdb holds only in-frame clones, not every one. From that table come the V and J calls and clone size; the DNA was used to work out D and trimming. Of under 65,000 clones in the sample, 90% to 95% are singletons; the top ten hold 8.6%. Sequences were obtained from peripheral blood. The clonotype was recovered from a human donor in a cohort sampled during active COVID-19.

The CDR3 DNA is TGTGCCAGTAGTATTAACAGGGGGGAAGAGACCCAGTACTTC. Translation: CASSINRGEETQYF. V and J are TRBV19 and TRBJ2-5; TRBD1 agrees at 8 bases. CDR1 LNHDA and CDR2 SQIVND come from the germline V gene (reference sequence). The CDR3 loop spans 14 amino acids. The V segment lost 3 bases and the J segment 3 bases; nucleotides outside the gene matches: 3. Full variable domain (outside the CDR3, taken from reference TRBV19 and TRBJ2-5): DGGITQSPKYLFRKEGQNVTLSCEQNLNHDAMYWYRQDPGQGLRLIYYSQIVNDFQKGDIAEGYSVSREKKESFPLTVTSAQKNPTAFYLCASSINRGEETQYFGPGTRLLVL.